This T cell receptor (beta chain) was identified during a study of T cell responses to AZD1222 COVID-19 vaccine (dated by TCRdb to the early 2020s). Study-level background: Because spike-specific TCR depth and breadth did not differ between the two schedules, AZD1222 recipients who got a second dose at roughly 4 weeks were pooled with those who got a second dose at roughly 12 weeks. A total of approximately 230 trial participants underwent TCR sequencing, of whom nearly 210 received two doses of AZD1222 and about 25 received two doses of the MenACWY control vaccine. Trial participants were enrolled by age into subgroups of 18-55, 56-69 and 70-plus years, and around 150, 28 and 57 TCR-sequenced participants, respectively, were included in these subgroups.

The CDR3 regions of human TCRbeta chains were subjected to immunosequencing. The study's own analysis went as follows. Repertoire TCRs were checked for matches against a reference library of SARS-CoV-2-specific TCRs that had been generated using the MIRA antigen-specificity platform. Breadth meant the fraction of unique TCRs that were SARS-CoV-2-associated, whereas depth meant the fraction of total T cells that were SARS-CoV-2-associated. Each spike-specific TCR was assigned to its reactive spike region and to a CD4 or CD8 class using the MIRA data. Log10-transformed breadth and depth values were compared by one-way ANOVA with Sidak's multiple comparisons tests. Drawn from immuneACCESS, this table holds only the in-frame rearrangements with V and J called that TCRdb kept. Clones are partly lost; checked studies trace under half to an unresolved V gene and leave the rest unexplained. From that table come the V and J calls and clone size; the DNA was used to work out D and trimming. The sample profile shows tens of thousands of clones; roughly 88% of them were found once. 22% of the sample rests with the top ten.

Read against the paper, the sample's time point label means: baseline before first vaccination. Vaccinee samples came from UK trials COV001 and COV002, including a single-blind randomized controlled phase 2/3 trial of AZD1222 (ChAdOx1 nCoV-19) in healthy adults. Trial participant PBMC samples were collected at day 0 and day 28 after the second dose for TCRbeta chain sequencing. CDR1 and CDR2 (LGHNT, FRNRAP) derive from the germline V gene. From its cysteine to its phenylalanine, the CDR3 spans 18 amino acids. Only the CDR3 portion is preserved as DNA: 54 bases, with reading frame beginning at the first base. V is pruned by 6 bases and J by 5 bases, leaving 14 bases of the junction without a gene match. Regarding this clone: This receptor's antigen is unknown. Base quality data are lacking; no much larger clone is found one base away.

What the study reported, not specific to this receptor: Spike-specific TCR breadth and depth rose significantly after two AZD1222 doses compared with day 0 and with MenACWY recipients. The 56-69-year group was small, and its depth increase did not reach significance, likely because of low power. Epitopes outside the regions mutated in the B.1.351 and B.1.1.7 variants were reportedly recognized by nearly half of the unique spike-specific TCRs. Conclusions about previously exposed vaccinees are limited, since just six AZD1222 recipients were seropositive for SARS-CoV-2 at baseline. Participants were mostly white British and included more females than males, and it was suggested by the authors that clonal diversity may have been underestimated. Because no day 14 peak-response samples were available, repertoires were characterized only after the peak T cell response. CD4 TCRs associated with the vaccine covered the entire spike protein, and the dominant responses were in regions 160-218 and 743-854.

Sequenced material: peripheral blood, taken on day 0 of AZD1222 vaccination. The chain employs TRBV12-5 and TRBJ2-2; 11 middle bases align to TRBD2. The source of this sequence is an adult in good health. The CDR3 is CASGANPTSGGKTGELFF. In nucleotides, the sequence is TGTGCTAGTGGCGCTAACCCCACTAGCGGGGGAAAAACCGGGGAGCTGTTTTTT.